Described below is a single T cell receptor (beta chain) sequence and its context. What it recognizes is unknown. As for time point: blood 4 weeks post-SBRT, at nephrectomy. The treatment is: 15 Gy SBRT to primary tumor, nephrectomy 4 weeks later. Nephrectomy followed 15 Gy stereotactic body radiation by 4 weeks. Blood was sampled at baseline, 2 weeks and 4 weeks after SBRT. Germline V gene lookup returns CDR1 LNHDA and CDR2 SQIVND (reference sequence). V dropped 7 bases and J dropped 10; count of bases not matched to a gene: 7. The CDR3 totals 13 residues. The method was immunoSEQ multiplex PCR; TCRdb's version includes in-frame clones alone and lacks a portion of them. The sample lists around 100,000 clones; 75% to 85% were seen once. This sample was included in a study of radiation and T cells in renal cell carcinoma. Findings of the study overall: Top tumor clonotypes rose in blood 2 weeks post-radiation, then contracted. No pretreatment tumor biopsies were available for baseline clonotypes.

The clonotype comes from a man between 60 and 75 years old with renal cell carcinoma. The chain uses TRBV19 and TRBJ2-1; 10 positions match TRBD2. Sequencing used blood, obtained from a patient whose treatment included radiotherapy and nephrectomy. The CDR3 nucleotides are TGTGCCAGTACCAGGCTAGCGGGAGACGAGCAGTTCTTC. As protein: CASTRLAGDEQFF.